The TCR beta chain under discussion was sequenced for a study of patients and donors after allogeneic stem cell transplantation. V shed 11 bases, J shed 4 bases, and the junction held 10 bases outside the gene matches. The CDR3 runs 14 residues. The germline V gene encodes CDR1 SEHNR and CDR2 FQNEAQ (reference sequence). Each CDR3 protein is one row after TCRdb ran MiXCR on the RT-PCR reads. The profile shows about 160,000 distinct CDR3 sequences, roughly 24% of them singletons. The chain is built from TRBV7-9 and TRBJ2-1; 8 bases map to TRBD1. The receptor comes from a human donor who was either an allogeneic HSCT recipient or a stem cell or donor lymphocyte infusion donor (not recorded which). It is not recorded whose cells these are; they may come from a transplant donor. The sequencing sample was made of blood, either unsorted or a sorted T cell fraction (not recorded which). CDR3 in amino acids: CASLRDRNYNEQFF. The CDR3 nucleotides read TGTGCCTCTCTCAGGGACAGGAATTACAATGAGCAGTTCTTC.